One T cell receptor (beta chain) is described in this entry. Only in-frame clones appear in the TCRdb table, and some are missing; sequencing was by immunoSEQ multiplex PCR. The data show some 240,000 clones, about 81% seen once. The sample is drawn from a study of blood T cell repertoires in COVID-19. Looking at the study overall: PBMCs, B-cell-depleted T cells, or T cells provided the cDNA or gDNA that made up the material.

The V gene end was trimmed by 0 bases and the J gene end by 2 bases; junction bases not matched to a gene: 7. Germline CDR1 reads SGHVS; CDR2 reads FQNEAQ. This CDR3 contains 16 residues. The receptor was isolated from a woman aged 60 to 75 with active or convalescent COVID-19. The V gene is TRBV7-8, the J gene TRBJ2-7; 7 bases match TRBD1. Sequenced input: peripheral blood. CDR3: CASSLAIAGGTYEQYF. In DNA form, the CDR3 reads TGTGCCAGCAGCTTAGCGATTGCAGGGGGAACCTACGAGCAGTACTTC.